These T cell receptor beta chains were read from a single sample in a study of shared clonotypes between healthy human individuals. TCRdb's table, derived via immunoSEQ multiplex PCR, lists solely in-frame clones and lacks some. The table records roughly 1.5 million clones, 95% to 99% of them present only once. The specimen was naive CD4+ T cells sorted from blood. These receptors were obtained from a man younger than 45 in good health. CDR3s include the opening cysteine and the closing phenylalanine or tryptophan. D genes are given only for firm matches. Not all rows give a size; the values are once, few, many and, for expanded clones, a class.

size,D,J,length,V,CDR3,DNA
.,.,TRBJ2-7,13,TRBV7-2,CASSSTRGNEQYF,TGTGCCAGCAGCTCTACTCGAGGGAACGAGCAGTACTTC
.,.,TRBJ2-1,10,TRBV2,CASRLDEQFF,TGTGCCAGCCGATTGGATGAGCAGTTCTTC
.,.,TRBJ1-5,14,TRBV7-8,CASSLAGGHQPQHF,TGTGCCAGCAGCTTAGCAGGCGGGCATCAGCCCCAGCATTTT
once,.,TRBJ2-7,10,TRBV27,CASRAWGQYF,TGTGCCAGCAGGGCTTGGGGGCAGTACTTC
.,TRBD2,TRBJ2-2,17,TRBV30,CAWSRRLAGPNTGELFF,TGTGCCTGGAGTCGGCGACTAGCGGGACCGAACACCGGGGAGCTGTTTTTT
.,.,TRBJ1-4,16,TRBV18,CASSPYKGRDGEKLFF,TGTGCCAGCTCACCTTATAAGGGCCGAGACGGTGAAAAACTGTTTTTT
once,TRBD2,TRBJ2-1,13,TRBV29-1,CSAGGGSRNEQFF,TGCAGCGCTGGCGGCGGGAGTAGGAATGAGCAGTTCTTC
.,.,TRBJ2-2,15,TRBV7-2,CASSLRQANTGELFF,TGTGCCAGCAGCTTGAGACAGGCCAACACCGGGGAGCTGTTTTTT
.,.,TRBJ2-2,15,TRBV10-1,CASSESTRRTGELFF,TGCGCCAGCAGTGAGTCGACTAGGCGGACCGGGGAGCTGTTTTTT
.,TRBD1,TRBJ2-5,14,TRBV15,CATSRTGMGETQYF,TGTGCCACCAGCAGGACAGGGATGGGGGAGACCCAGTACTTC
.,.,TRBJ2-3,14,TRBV6-4,CASSPRISTDTQYF,TGTGCCAGCAGTCCAAGGATTAGCACAGATACGCAGTATTTT
.,.,TRBJ2-2,12,TRBV9,CASSVGVGELFF,TGTGCCAGCAGCGTAGGAGTCGGGGAGCTGTTTTTT
.,.,TRBJ2-1,14,TRBV5-1,CASSLAGTDNEQFF,TGCGCCAGCAGCTTGGCCGGCACAGACAATGAGCAGTTCTTC
.,TRBD2,TRBJ2-7,15,TRBV2,CASSAGTRVRDEQYF,TGTGCCAGCAGTGCCGGGACTAGAGTAAGGGACGAGCAGTACTTC
.,TRBD2,TRBJ2-1,13,TRBV18,CASSATSGGEQFF,TGTGCCAGCTCAGCCACTAGCGGGGGTGAGCAGTTCTTC
.,TRBD1,TRBJ2-2,15,TRBV14,CASSHMGQLTGELFF,TGTGCCAGCAGCCACATGGGACAGCTCACCGGGGAGCTGTTTTTT
.,.,TRBJ2-5,13,TRBV29-1,CSVKTSPGETQYF,TGCAGCGTTAAAACAAGCCCCGGCGAGACCCAGTACTTC
.,TRBD2,TRBJ2-1,15,TRBV11-2,CASSSAASGIFEQFF,TGTGCCAGCAGCTCTGCGGCTAGCGGGATTTTTGAGCAGTTCTTC
once,.,TRBJ1-1,18,TRBV10-3,CAISESFEGSVRSTEAFF,TGTGCCATCAGTGAGTCGTTTGAGGGGTCGGTACGAAGCACTGAAGCTTTCTTT
.,.,TRBJ1-1,16,TRBV5-1,CASSGGLFPMNTEAFF,TGCGCCAGCAGCGGGGGACTCTTCCCCATGAACACTGAAGCTTTCTTT
.,TRBD1,TRBJ1-3,18,TRBV30,CAWSVRVGTGVTGNTIYF,TGTGCCTGGAGTGTAAGAGTTGGTACAGGGGTTACTGGAAACACCATATATTTT
few,.,TRBJ2-7,14,TRBV7-2,CASSLGRSSYEQYF,TGTGCCAGCAGCTTAGGGCGGAGCTCCTACGAGCAGTACTTC
.,.,TRBJ2-2,15,TRBV9,CASSALGAATGELFF,TGTGCCAGCAGCGCGTTGGGAGCGGCCACCGGGGAGCTGTTTTTT
.,TRBD2,TRBJ2-7,15,TRBV4-1,CASSLTSGNPYEQYF,TGCGCCAGCAGCCTGACTAGCGGGAACCCCTACGAGCAGTACTTC
.,.,TRBJ2-2,14,TRBV4-3,CASSQGQVPGELFF,TGCGCCAGCAGCCAAGGACAGGTTCCCGGGGAGCTGTTTTTT
.,.,TRBJ2-7,16,TRBV7-2,CASSYPEGLGRYEQYF,TGTGCCAGCAGCTACCCGGAGGGCCTTGGAAGATACGAGCAGTACTTC
.,.,TRBJ2-2,13,TRBV28,CASSLPVTGELFF,TGTGCCAGCAGTTTACCGGTGACCGGGGAGCTGTTTTTT
.,TRBD2,TRBJ2-7,17,TRBV7-2,CASSPTRLAGVAGEQYF,TGTGCCAGCAGCCCGACGAGACTAGCGGGAGTTGCTGGCGAGCAGTACTTC
.,TRBD1,TRBJ1-2,13,TRBV7-9,CASSSGQGYGYTF,TGTGCCAGCAGCTCGGGACAGGGATATGGCTACACCTTC
.,.,TRBJ2-2,14,TRBV6-6,CASSSGLLTGELFF,TGTGCCAGCAGCTCGGGACTTCTCACCGGGGAGCTGTTTTTT
.,TRBD2,TRBJ2-7,15,TRBV6-4,CASRQSAGGPYEQYF,TGTGCCAGCAGGCAATCAGCGGGAGGGCCCTACGAGCAGTACTTC
.,TRBD1,TRBJ2-7,16,TRBV5-6,CASSLVDRGLSHEQYF,TGTGCCAGCAGCTTGGTTGACAGGGGGCTTTCCCACGAGCAGTACTTC
.,.,TRBJ2-1,12,TRBV5-4,CASSLAGNEVFF,TGTGCCAGCAGCTTGGCAGGGAATGAGGTGTTCTTC
.,.,TRBJ2-7,13,TRBV19,CASSIGRSYEQYF,TGTGCCAGTTCAATAGGGAGAAGCTACGAGCAGTACTTC
.,TRBD1,TRBJ1-5,15,TRBV11-2,CASSLETGPNQPQHF,TGTGCCAGCAGCTTAGAGACAGGGCCCAATCAGCCCCAGCATTTT
.,.,TRBJ1-2,16,TRBV6-1,CASSEEVGGSWDGYTF,TGTGCCAGCAGTGAAGAGGTCGGAGGAAGTTGGGATGGCTACACCTTC
once,TRBD1,TRBJ2-3,16,TRBV5-5,CASSLVPGQGGGTQYF,TGTGCCAGCAGCTTGGTTCCGGGACAGGGCGGGGGTACGCAGTATTTT
.,.,TRBJ1-5,16,TRBV15,CATSFEWALRDQPQHF,TGTGCCACCAGCTTCGAATGGGCCTTGAGGGATCAGCCCCAGCATTTT
once,TRBD1,TRBJ2-7,12,TRBV28,CASRGTGGGQYF,TGTGCCAGCAGGGGGACAGGGGGCGGCCAGTACTTC
.,.,TRBJ2-2,16,TRBV7-9,CASSSAVGVGTGELFF,TGTGCCAGCAGCTCCGCAGTAGGGGTTGGCACCGGGGAGCTGTTTTTT
.,.,TRBJ2-7,11,TRBV5-1,CASSPHYEQYF,TGCGCCAGCAGCCCCCACTACGAGCAGTACTTC
.,.,TRBJ2-5,18,TRBV18,CASSPDITSSKVSETQYF,TGTGCCAGCTCACCTGATATTACTAGTTCAAAAGTTTCAGAGACCCAGTACTTC
.,.,TRBJ2-7,14,TRBV9,CASSPRTSSYEQYF,TGTGCCAGCAGCCCACGTACTAGCTCCTACGAGCAGTACTTC
.,.,TRBJ2-1,17,TRBV4-1,CASSQPIGGTGYNEQFF,TGCGCCAGCAGCCAGCCCATAGGGGGAACCGGGTACAATGAGCAGTTCTTC